The rows below give T cell receptor beta chains drawn from one sample of a study of HIV-infected patients and healthy controls. Via MiXCR, TCRdb re-called the 5' RACE reads, giving one row per CDR3 protein. The sample records around 62,000 distinct CDR3 sequences, 15% to 20% being singletons. Sequenced input: CD4+ T cells from blood. The origin of the receptors is a human donor in good health. Each CDR3 is given with its conserved first and last residue. A D gene is named only where the DNA matches it firmly. Clone size appears in some rows only: once, few, many, or a class for an expanded clone.

clone_size,d_call,v_call,j_call,cdr3_nt,cdr3_aa
few,-,TRBV18,TRBJ1-1,TGTGCCACCGGCACTTACACTGAAGCTTTCTTT,CATGTYTEAFF
-,TRBD2,TRBV11-2,TRBJ2-7,TGTGCCAGCAGATCTCCGGGACTAGCTGGCTCCTACGAGCAGTACTTC,CASRSPGLAGSYEQYF
many,TRBD2,TRBV7-8,TRBJ2-3,TGTGCCAGCAGCGCAGCTAGCGGGAGGGCCGGGGATACGCAGTATTTT,CASSAASGRAGDTQYF
few,-,TRBV5-1,TRBJ2-1,TGCGCCAGCAGCTTGGGCCAGACTTCCTACAATGAGCAGTTCTTC,CASSLGQTSYNEQFF
many,TRBD2,TRBV2,TRBJ2-7,TGTGCCAGCAGCGGTATTAGCGGGAGCTACGAGCAGTACTTC,CASSGISGSYEQYF
once,-,TRBV2,TRBJ2-5,TGTGCCAGCAGTCCTACAGGGCCGGAGACCCAGTACTTC,CASSPTGPETQYF
-,-,TRBV6-5,TRBJ1-2,TGTGCCAGCAGTTTCTTGGCGGGGATGGAGGGCTACACCTTC,CASSFLAGMEGYTF
many,TRBD1,TRBV14,TRBJ1-1,TGTGCCAGCAGCCCGGGACAGGGGTTCACGGCTTTCTTT,CASSPGQGFTAFF
-,TRBD1,TRBV6-2/TRBV6-3,TRBJ1-1,TGTGCCAGCGGGACAGGGCGGAACACTGAAGCTTTCTTT,CASGTGRNTEAFF
-,-,TRBV30,TRBJ2-3,TGTGCCTGGAGTGTACGCGGCCCGAGAACCACCACAGATACGCAGTATTTT,CAWSVRGPRTTTDTQYF
many,-,TRBV6-1,TRBJ2-3,TGTGCCAGCAGTGAAGCCATCAGGGTGCAGATAGATACGCAGTATTTT,CASSEAIRVQIDTQYF
-,-,TRBV5-6,TRBJ1-2,TGTGCCAGCAGCTTGGTAGGGGGGCCTAACTATGGCTACACCTTC,CASSLVGGPNYGYTF
few,-,TRBV20-1,TRBJ1-1,TGCAGTGCCTTCCGCGGGAAACAAGCTTTCTTT,CSAFRGKQAFF
few,TRBD1,TRBV6-6,TRBJ1-3,TGTGCCAGCAGTTCCCCAACAGGGGGCCTTGGAAACACCATATATTTT,CASSSPTGGLGNTIYF
many,TRBD2,TRBV3-1,TRBJ2-1,TGTGCCAGCAATCGCGCTAGCGGGTCTGGTAATGAGCAGTTCTTC,CASNRASGSGNEQFF
-,-,TRBV27,TRBJ2-3,TGTGCCAGCGGAGCCCGGAAGTCGGGAGATACGCAGTATTTT,CASGARKSGDTQYF
few,TRBD1,TRBV11-2,TRBJ1-6,TGTGCCAGCAGCCCGGACAGGCTCGTTTCACCCCTCCACTTT,CASSPDRLVSPLHF
few,-,TRBV12-3/TRBV12-4,TRBJ2-7,TGTGCCAGCAGTTTCGCACGCACCGAGCAGTACTTC,CASSFARTEQYF
few,-,TRBV19,TRBJ2-3,TGTGCCAGTAGTATCCTGAAGACAGATACGCAGTATTTT,CASSILKTDTQYF
many,-,TRBV6-1,TRBJ2-7,TGTGCCAGCAGTGAGGGGCCCGAGCCCTACGAGCAGTACTTC,CASSEGPEPYEQYF
many,-,TRBV9,TRBJ2-7,TGTGCCAGCAGCGTAGTGCCTAGCTCCTACGAGCAGTACTTC,CASSVVPSSYEQYF
-,-,TRBV19,TRBJ2-1,TGTGCCAGTAGGGAGAGTCTTCCAGTTTACAATGAGCAGTTCTTC,CASRESLPVYNEQFF
many,-,TRBV4-2,TRBJ2-5,TGTGCCAGCAGCCAAGGAGCAGCGTTTATCCAAGAGACCCAGTACTTC,CASSQGAAFIQETQYF
many,TRBD1,TRBV7-2,TRBJ1-1,TGTGCCAGCAGCGTGACAGGGAGTTGGTACACTGAAGCTTTCTTT,CASSVTGSWYTEAFF
many,-,TRBV29-1,TRBJ1-1,TGCAGCGGACGCAAAGCAACTGCGACCGGGGGAATAGGAACTGAAGCTTTCTTT,CSGRKATATGGIGTEAFF
-,-,TRBV20-1,TRBJ2-3,TGCAGTGCTAGAGATCCAGGGGCAGATACGCAGTATTTT,CSARDPGADTQYF
-,TRBD2,TRBV2,TRBJ2-5,TGTGCCAGCATGCGTTCTAGCGGGTTTACTACAGAGACCCAGTACTTC,CASMRSSGFTTETQYF
once,TRBD2,TRBV5-4,TRBJ2-3,TGTGCCAGCAGCTCCTCCGGGACTAGCGGGGGGGGGACAGATACGCAGTATTTT,CASSSSGTSGGGTDTQYF
many,TRBD1,TRBV10-2,TRBJ2-1,TGCGCCAGCAGTGAGCAGGGGGTAGAGCAGTTCTTC,CASSEQGVEQFF
many,TRBD1,TRBV18,TRBJ2-1,TGTGCCAGCTCATCTGACAGGGTCTCCTACAATGAGCAGTTCTTC,CASSSDRVSYNEQFF
-,-,TRBV19,TRBJ1-2,TGTGCCACCTCCCGGGGCCAGTTAGCTAACTATGGCTACACCTTC,CATSRGQLANYGYTF
-,TRBD1,TRBV4-2,TRBJ1-4,TGTGCCAGCAGCCGGAAGTTTGGGGACAGCCCTGAAAAACTGTTTTTT,CASSRKFGDSPEKLFF
few,-,TRBV7-2,TRBJ1-1,TGTGCCAGCAGCTTAGTGAGGGGAATCACTGAAGCTTTCTTT,CASSLVRGITEAFF
few,-,TRBV5-1,TRBJ2-2,TGCGCCAGCAGCTTGGAAGGGACCGGGGAGCTGTTTTTT,CASSLEGTGELFF
few,TRBD1,TRBV10-1,TRBJ1-1,TGCGCCAGCAGTGGATACAGGGGGCAAGGCACTGAAGCTTTCTTT,CASSGYRGQGTEAFF
few,-,TRBV7-7,TRBJ2-5,TGTGCTAGCAGCCCGGGACCCTCGCAAGAGACCCAGTACTTC,CASSPGPSQETQYF
-,TRBD2,TRBV19,TRBJ2-3,TGTGCCAGTAGTGGCGGGACTAGCGGGAGCAAGGCGGATACGCAGTATTTT,CASSGGTSGSKADTQYF
many,TRBD1,TRBV18,TRBJ1-3,TGTGCCAGCTCACCTCGACAGGGAAGCTCTGGAAACACCATATATTTT,CASSPRQGSSGNTIYF
-,TRBD2,TRBV29-1,TRBJ2-5,TGCAGCGTTCGACTAGCGGGAGGGCCAAGTGAGACCCAGTACTTC,CSVRLAGGPSETQYF
-,-,TRBV5-4,TRBJ1-4,TGTGCCAGCAGCGCAGGAGGGGCTAATGAAAAACTGTTTTTT,CASSAGGANEKLFF
many,TRBD1,TRBV24-1,TRBJ2-3,TGTGCCACCAGTGATTGGAGCGGAGGCAGGGGGCGCAGAGATACGCAGTATTTT,CATSDWSGGRGRRDTQYF